This T cell receptor (beta chain) appears in the sequencing data of a study of response to subunit inactivated influenza vaccine. Findings of the study overall: Authors suggested each seasonal influenza vaccination recruits few new T cells.

This CDR3 is built from 18 residues. Germline V gene lookup returns CDR1 SGHAT and CDR2 FQDESV (reference sequence). After removal of 3 bases from V and 7 bases from J, the junction contained 13 bases not matched to a gene. This clonotype was picked up a small number of times. What it binds is not known. TCRdb re-called the RT-PCR reads through MiXCR, storing one row per CDR3 protein. The sample has 800,000 to 1,000,000 distinct CDR3 sequences, 21% seen once; the top ten hold roughly a tenth. The TCR sequence derives from a man in his fifties or sixties who received an inactivated influenza vaccine. V and J are TRBV11-1 and TRBJ2-2, with TRBD1 identical over 11 bases. This material consisted of PBMCs from blood, taken approximately 5 days after vaccination. The CDR3: CASSFTGQGANRVGELFF. The CDR3 DNA follows: TGTGCCAGCAGCTTTACTGGACAGGGGGCTAACCGAGTCGGGGAGCTGTTTTTT.